Many counts were recorded for the clone carrying this T cell receptor beta chain. As yet, its antigen is unknown. This specimen belongs to a study of regulatory T cells in long-lasting Graves disease. Findings and limits, study-wide: Patients whose Graves' disease persisted exhibited lower TCR diversity than those newly diagnosed. There were preferences for TRBV28, TRBJ1-2 and TRBJ2-5 in persistent disease.

Deletions cut 5 bases from V and 0 bases from J, with 11 bases between. The CDR3 spans 14 residues. Germline CDR1 and CDR2: MNHNS and SASEGT. For TCR beta, libraries came from iRepertoire HTBI primers and Arm-PCR of CDR3 regions. In TCRdb, the multiplex PCR reads were re-called with MiXCR into one record per CDR3 protein. This table holds 200,000 to 250,000 distinct CDR3 sequences, roughly 19% found once. The time point denotes: newly diagnosed GD, antithyroid drugs for less than 3 months. Construction of the TCR library relied on RNA isolated from PBMCs. Another study also made use of these data, one on T cells in Graves' hyperthyroidism and ophthalmopathy.

This TCR was recovered from a woman aged 25 to 39 with Graves disease. This chain links TRBV6-1 with TRBJ2-7, with unresolved D. The sequencing used peripheral blood mononuclear cells (PBMCs), collected at new diagnosis, from a patient treated with antithyroid drugs. The CDR3 DNA reads as TGTGCCAGCAGTCTAGGACGGAGCTCCTACGAGCAGTACTTC. Its protein product is CASSLGRSSYEQYF.